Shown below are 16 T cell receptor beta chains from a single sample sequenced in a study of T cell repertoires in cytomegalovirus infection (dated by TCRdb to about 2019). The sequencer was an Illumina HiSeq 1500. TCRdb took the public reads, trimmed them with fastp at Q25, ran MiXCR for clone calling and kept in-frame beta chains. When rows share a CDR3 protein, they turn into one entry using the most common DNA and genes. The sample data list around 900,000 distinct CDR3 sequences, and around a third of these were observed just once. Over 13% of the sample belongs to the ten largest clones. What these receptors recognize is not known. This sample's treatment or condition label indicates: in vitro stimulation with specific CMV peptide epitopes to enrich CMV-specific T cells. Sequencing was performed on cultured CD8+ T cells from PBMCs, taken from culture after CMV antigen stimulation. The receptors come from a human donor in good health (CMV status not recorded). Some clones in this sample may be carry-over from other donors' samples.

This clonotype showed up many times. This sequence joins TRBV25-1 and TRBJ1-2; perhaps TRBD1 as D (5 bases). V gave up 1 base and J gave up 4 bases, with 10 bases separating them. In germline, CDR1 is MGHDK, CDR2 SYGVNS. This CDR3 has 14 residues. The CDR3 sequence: CASSELQAPYGYTF. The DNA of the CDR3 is TGTGCCAGCAGTGAATTACAGGCCCCCTATGGCTACACCTTC.

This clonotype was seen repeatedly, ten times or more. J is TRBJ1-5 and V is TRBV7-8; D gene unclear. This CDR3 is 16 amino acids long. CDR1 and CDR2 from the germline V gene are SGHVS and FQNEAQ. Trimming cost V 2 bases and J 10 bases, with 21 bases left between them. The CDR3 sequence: CASSLRRSVNESPQHF. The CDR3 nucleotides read TGTGCCAGCAGCTTACGCCGATCTGTAAACGAGTCACCCCAGCATTTT.

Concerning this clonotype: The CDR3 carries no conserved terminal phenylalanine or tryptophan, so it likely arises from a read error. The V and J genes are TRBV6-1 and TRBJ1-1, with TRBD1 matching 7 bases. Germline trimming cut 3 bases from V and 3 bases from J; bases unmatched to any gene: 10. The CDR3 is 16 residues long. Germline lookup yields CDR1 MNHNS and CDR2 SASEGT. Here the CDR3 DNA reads TGTGCCAGCAGTGAGAACAGGGGCTCAAGGGACACTGAAGCTTTCTTG. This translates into CASSENRGSRDTEAFL.

This CDR3 is CATSRVGVVPFYEQYV. The CDR3 nucleotides are TGTGCCACCAGCAGAGTTGGGGTCGTCCCGTTCTACGAGCAGTACGTC. The chain combines TRBV15 with TRBJ2-7; D is uncertain. Germline V lookup: CDR1 LNHNV, CDR2 YYDKDF (reference sequence). The CDR3 is 16 amino acids. Trimming took off 1 base at V and 3 bases at J, with 16 bases between the two ends.

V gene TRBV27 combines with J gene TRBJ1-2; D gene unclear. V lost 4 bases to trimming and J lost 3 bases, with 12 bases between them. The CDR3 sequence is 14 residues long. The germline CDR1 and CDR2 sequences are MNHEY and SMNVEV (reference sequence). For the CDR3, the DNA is TGTGCCAGCAGTTCCGGGCCAAACGACTATGGCTACACCTTC. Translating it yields CASSSGPNDYGYTF.

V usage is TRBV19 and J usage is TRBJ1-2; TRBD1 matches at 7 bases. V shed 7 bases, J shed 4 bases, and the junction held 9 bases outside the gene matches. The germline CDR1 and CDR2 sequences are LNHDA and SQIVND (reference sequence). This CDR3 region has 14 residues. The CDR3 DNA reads TGTGCCAGTACCCGACAGGGCTCTATCTATGGCTACACCTTC. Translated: CASTRQGSIYGYTF. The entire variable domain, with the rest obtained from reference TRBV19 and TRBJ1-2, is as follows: DGGITQSPKYLFRKEGQNVTLSCEQNLNHDAMYWYRQDPGQGLRLIYYSQIVNDFQKGDIAEGYSVSREKKESFPLTVTSAQKNPTAFYLCASTRQGSIYGYTFGSGTRLTVV.

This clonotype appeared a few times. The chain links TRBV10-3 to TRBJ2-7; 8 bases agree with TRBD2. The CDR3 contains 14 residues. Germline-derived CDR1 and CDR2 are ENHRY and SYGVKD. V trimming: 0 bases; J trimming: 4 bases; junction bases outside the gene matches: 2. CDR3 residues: CAISESAGGYEQYV. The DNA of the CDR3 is TGTGCCATCAGTGAGTCCGCGGGGGGATACGAGCAGTACGTC.

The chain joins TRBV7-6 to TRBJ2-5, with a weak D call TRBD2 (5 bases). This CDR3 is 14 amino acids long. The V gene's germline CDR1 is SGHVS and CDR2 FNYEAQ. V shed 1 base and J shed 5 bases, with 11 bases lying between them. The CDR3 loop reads CASSLGLAWETQYF. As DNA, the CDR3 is TGTGCCAGCAGCTTAGGCCTAGCTTGGGAGACCCAGTACTTC.

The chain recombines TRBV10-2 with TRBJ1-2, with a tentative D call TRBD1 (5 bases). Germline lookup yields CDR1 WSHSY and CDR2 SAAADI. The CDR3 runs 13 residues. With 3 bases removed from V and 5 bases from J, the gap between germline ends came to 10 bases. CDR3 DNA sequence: TGCGCCAGCAGTGAAGAAGGGACTTATGGCTACACCTTC. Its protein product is CASSEEGTYGYTF.

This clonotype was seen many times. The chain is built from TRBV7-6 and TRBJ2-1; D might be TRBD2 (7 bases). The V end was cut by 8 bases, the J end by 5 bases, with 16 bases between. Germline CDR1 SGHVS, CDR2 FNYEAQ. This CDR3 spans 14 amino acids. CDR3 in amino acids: CASSAGAFNNEQFF. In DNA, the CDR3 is TGTGCCAGCTCGGCGGGGGCCTTTAACAATGAGCAGTTCTTC.

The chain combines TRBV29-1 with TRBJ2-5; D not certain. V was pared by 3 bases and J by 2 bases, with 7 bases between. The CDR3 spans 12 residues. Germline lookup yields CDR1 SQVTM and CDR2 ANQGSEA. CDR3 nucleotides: TGCAGCGTTGAGGTGTTACAAGAGACCCAGTACTTC. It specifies CSVEVLQETQYF.

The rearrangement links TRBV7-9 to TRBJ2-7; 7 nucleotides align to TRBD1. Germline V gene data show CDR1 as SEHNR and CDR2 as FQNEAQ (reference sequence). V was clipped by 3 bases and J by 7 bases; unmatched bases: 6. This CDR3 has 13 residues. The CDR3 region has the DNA TGTGCCAGCAGCTTTGAAGGACAGGCGGAGCAGTACTTC. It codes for CASSFEGQAEQYF.

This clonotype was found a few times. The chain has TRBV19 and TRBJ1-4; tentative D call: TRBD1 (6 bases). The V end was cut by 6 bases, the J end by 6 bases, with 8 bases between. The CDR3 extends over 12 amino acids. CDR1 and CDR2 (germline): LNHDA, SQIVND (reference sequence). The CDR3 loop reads CASSHRDEKLFF. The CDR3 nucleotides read TGTGCCAGTAGCCACAGGGATGAAAAACTGTTTTTT.

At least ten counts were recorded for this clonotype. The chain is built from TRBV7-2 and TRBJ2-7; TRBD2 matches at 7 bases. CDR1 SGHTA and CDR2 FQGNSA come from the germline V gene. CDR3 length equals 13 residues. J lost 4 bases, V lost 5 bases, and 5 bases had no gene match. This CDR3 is CASSLGEGYEQYV. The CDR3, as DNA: TGTGCCAGCAGCCTTGGGGAGGGGTACGAGCAGTACGTC.

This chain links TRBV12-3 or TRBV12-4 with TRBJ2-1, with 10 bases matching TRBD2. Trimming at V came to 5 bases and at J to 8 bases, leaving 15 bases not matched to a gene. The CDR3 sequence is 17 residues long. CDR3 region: CASSHLRSGGARDEQFF. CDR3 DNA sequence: TGTGCCAGCAGTCACTTGAGGAGCGGGGGGGCTAGGGATGAGCAGTTCTTC.

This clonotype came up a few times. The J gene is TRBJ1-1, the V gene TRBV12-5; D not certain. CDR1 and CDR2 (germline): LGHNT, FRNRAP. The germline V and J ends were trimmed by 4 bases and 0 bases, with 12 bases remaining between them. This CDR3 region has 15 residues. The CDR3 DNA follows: TGTGCTAGTGGTTCTGGAGTGCATATGAACACTGAAGCTTTCTTT. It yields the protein CASGSGVHMNTEAFF.